Listed below are T cell receptor beta chains from one sample, sequenced in a study of blood T cells in healthy people across ages. Each CDR3 protein is one row after TCRdb ran MiXCR on the 5' RACE reads. Among around 800,000 distinct CDR3 sequences, around a quarter were seen once, and the ten largest hold 2.5% to 3.5%. The sample was also reused in another study, on T cells of mothers and their children.

Sequences were obtained from blood. All receptors derive from a boy under 18 in good health. CDR3s include the opening cysteine and the closing phenylalanine or tryptophan. The order of the fields is V gene, clone size, J gene, D gene, CDR3 DNA, CDR3 protein. The D gene is left open where the match is weak. Only part of the rows carry a size: once, few, many, or a class if the clone is expanded.

TRBV2	-	TRBJ2-1	-	TGTGCCACCTCGGGGCTCTACAATGAGCAGTTCTTC	CATSGLYNEQFF
TRBV29-1	-	TRBJ2-5	-	TGCAGCGTTGTAATGGCTGGGCCACGCTCTCCCGGAGAGACCCAGTACTTC	CSVVMAGPRSPGETQYF
TRBV6-6	-	TRBJ2-7	TRBD1	TGTGCCAGCAGTAGACAGGGGCGGGAAGGAGAGCAGTACTTC	CASSRQGREGEQYF
TRBV4-1	few	TRBJ1-1	TRBD1	TGCGCCAGCAGCCAAGGCCAGGGGGCCACTGAAGCTTTCTTT	CASSQGQGATEAFF
TRBV12-3/TRBV12-4	-	TRBJ1-5	TRBD1	TGTGCCAGCAGTTCAGGGGGCCCTGCCCCCCAGCATTTT	CASSSGGPAPQHF
TRBV5-1	once	TRBJ2-3	TRBD2	TGCGCCAGCAGCTTACGGCTAGCGGGTGGAGATACGCAGTATTTT	CASSLRLAGGDTQYF
TRBV29-1	-	TRBJ2-5	-	TGCAGCGTTGATGGTGACCGGGAGACCCAGTACTTC	CSVDGDRETQYF
TRBV29-1	-	TRBJ2-5	TRBD1	TGCAGCGCTGCCGGGACAGGGGCAGAGACCCAGTACTTC	CSAAGTGAETQYF
TRBV7-9	-	TRBJ1-4	-	TGTGCCAGCAGCTTAGGGACGGTGGCAACTAATGAAAAACTGTTTTTT	CASSLGTVATNEKLFF
TRBV7-9	-	TRBJ2-3	TRBD2	TGTGCCAGCAGCCAACGGACTAGCGGGGATACGCAGTATTTT	CASSQRTSGDTQYF
TRBV2	few	TRBJ2-5	TRBD2	TGTGCCAGCACCTCGGGTCTAGCGGGGGGGCCCGAGACCCAGTACTTC	CASTSGLAGGPETQYF
TRBV6-1	-	TRBJ1-6	-	TGTGCCAGCAGACACACCGGTGGGGCAGTTTCTAAGTCGGTGTATTCACCCCTCCACTTT	CASRHTGGAVSKSVYSPLHF
TRBV5-1	-	TRBJ2-5	TRBD1	TGCGCCAGCAGCTCGGGGACAGGCCACAAAGAGACCCAGTACTTC	CASSSGTGHKETQYF
TRBV10-3	few	TRBJ1-2	-	TGTGCCATCAGCTGGGACGGGAACTATGGCTACACCTTC	CAISWDGNYGYTF
TRBV3-1	-	TRBJ1-3	TRBD1	TGTGCCAGCAGGCCTCCGGGACAGTCCTCACAATGGGACACCATATATTTT	CASRPPGQSSQWDTIYF
TRBV6-1	-	TRBJ2-7	-	TGTGCCAGCAGGGGAGCGGGTCCTAGTTACGAGCAGTACTTC	CASRGAGPSYEQYF
TRBV5-1	few	TRBJ2-5	TRBD1	TGCGCCAGCAGCTCGACAGGGTTTCACCAAGAGACCCAGTACTTC	CASSSTGFHQETQYF
TRBV5-1	-	TRBJ2-1	-	TGCGCCAGCAGCTTAGTAAGCTCACCAAATTACAATGAGCAGTTCTTC	CASSLVSSPNYNEQFF
TRBV14	few	TRBJ1-2	-	TGTGCCAGCAGCCAAGATCTGAGAGGGATTCGCCGCGGCTACACCTTC	CASSQDLRGIRRGYTF
TRBV7-3	few	TRBJ1-2	-	TGTGCCAGCAGCCCGAGGCACGACTTTAACTATGGCTACACCTTC	CASSPRHDFNYGYTF
TRBV20-1	-	TRBJ2-7	-	TGCAGTGCCTGTGAGGGAGCAACCTACGAGCAGTACTTC	CSACEGATYEQYF
TRBV3-1	few	TRBJ1-2	-	TGTGCCAGCAGCCTTACCGGGACGGATATAAATGGCTACACCTTC	CASSLTGTDINGYTF
TRBV3-1	-	TRBJ2-1	-	TGTGCCAGCAGCCAATTGGGGGTACGTGGGGGGGGCCTCTACAATGAGCAGTTCTTC	CASSQLGVRGGGLYNEQFF
TRBV5-1	few	TRBJ2-3	-	TGCGCCAGCAGCCGAGACCCGGGGGACACAGATACGCAGTATTTT	CASSRDPGDTDTQYF
TRBV20-1	few	TRBJ2-2	TRBD2	TGCAGTGCTAGGGAGCGGGAGCGTACCGGGGAGCTGTTTTTT	CSARERERTGELFF
TRBV10-3	-	TRBJ2-7	TRBD2	TGTGCCATCAAGGAACTAGCGGACTCCTACGAGCAGTACTTC	CAIKELADSYEQYF
TRBV7-9	few	TRBJ2-5	TRBD2	TGTGCCAGCAGCCTCGGGGCGCAGACTAGCGTACGGGAGACCCAGTACTTC	CASSLGAQTSVRETQYF
TRBV4-1	-	TRBJ2-1	TRBD2	TGCGCCAGCAGCAAGACTAGCGGGGGGGCGTATGAGCAGTTCTTC	CASSKTSGGAYEQFF
TRBV12-3/TRBV12-4	-	TRBJ2-3	-	TGTGCCAGCAGCGACAGGTTTACAGATACGCAGTATTTT	CASSDRFTDTQYF
TRBV6-1	few	TRBJ2-7	-	TGTGCCAGCAGTGAAAGGAGCTCCTACGAGCAGTACTTC	CASSERSSYEQYF